Following are 28 T cell receptor beta chains from one sample sequenced in a study of PD-1 blockade in classical Hodgkin lymphoma. In every patient, relapse followed autologous stem cell transplantation, while exposure to brentuximab vedotin differed. The assay was immunoSEQ multiplex PCR, and TCRdb's table has in-frame clones only and misses some. Of 50,000 to 75,000 clones in the sample, roughly 91% were seen once. Sequencing was performed on peripheral blood mononuclear cells (PBMCs), taken before the second cycle of nivolumab. The receptors were sampled from a human donor with classical Hodgkin lymphoma.

This chain uses TRBV4-1 with TRBJ2-3; D unresolved. V was pared by 0 bases and J by 3 bases, with 4 bases between. CDR3 length: 13 residues. Looked up from germline, CDR1 is MGHRA and CDR2 is YSYEKL. Here the CDR3 DNA reads TGCGCCAGCAGCCAAGATTTAACAGATACGCAGTATTTT. Encoded protein: CASSQDLTDTQYF.

V and J are TRBV5-1 and TRBJ1-1; 7 nucleotides match TRBD1. Germline CDR1 is SGHRS and CDR2 is YFSETQ. There are 17 residues in the CDR3. The trim removed 0 bases at V and 4 bases at J, leaving 12 bases unmatched. The CDR3, as DNA: TGCGCCAGCAGCTTGGAGGGACGACCAGGGGGTCTCACTGAAGCTTTCTTT. It is translated as CASSLEGRPGGLTEAFF.

The chain recombines TRBV7-9 with TRBJ2-2, with 9 bases that match TRBD1. V lost 5 bases to trimming and J lost 0 bases; unmatched junction nucleotides: 7. From germline, CDR1 is SEHNR and CDR2 FQNEAQ (reference sequence). This CDR3 region has 17 residues. The CDR3 here is CASSRRTGVSNTGELFF. CDR3 coding DNA: TGTGCCAGCAGCAGGAGGACAGGGGTGTCGAACACCGGGGAGCTGTTTTTT.

The rearrangement links TRBV7-9 to TRBJ2-2; perhaps TRBD2 as D (5 bases). Germline V gives CDR1 SEHNR, CDR2 FQNEAQ (reference sequence). The CDR3 length is 14 residues. Trimming took 5 bases from V and 0 from J, leaving 7 bases between them. The CDR3 nucleotides are TGTGCCAGCAGCGAGGGATCGAACACCGGGGAGCTGTTTTTT. Its protein is CASSEGSNTGELFF.

V gene TRBV28 combines with J gene TRBJ1-2, with D maybe TRBD1 (6 bases). Germline loops: CDR1 MDHEN, CDR2 SYDVKM. V was trimmed by 4 bases and J by 1 base, leaving 19 bases between them. This CDR3 has 17 residues. CDR3 region: CASSSHSTGSRNYGYTF. For the CDR3, the DNA is TGTGCCAGCAGTTCACACTCAACAGGGTCTCGTAACTATGGCTACACCTTC.

J is TRBJ2-1 and V is TRBV7-9; TRBD2 matches at 12 bases. The germline gives CDR1 SEHNR, CDR2 FQNEAQ (reference sequence). Trimming cost V 5 bases and J 4 bases; bases outside gene matches: 12. The CDR3 has 18 amino acids. The DNA for the CDR3 is TGTGCCAGCAGCCCAGCTGGACTAGCGGGGCGAAGTTACAATGAGCAGTTCTTC. Its translation: CASSPAGLAGRSYNEQFF.

The chain is built from TRBV18 and TRBJ2-2, with 14 bases identical to TRBD2. The CDR3 has 17 residues. Germline V gives CDR1 KGHSH, CDR2 LQKENI. V dropped 4 bases and J dropped 3; count of bases not matched to a gene: 4. CDR3 sequence: CASSRTSGGPDTGELFF. CDR3 bases: TGTGCCAGCTCACGGACTAGCGGGGGGCCCGACACCGGGGAGCTGTTTTTT. The full variable domain, rest sourced from reference TRBV18 and TRBJ2-2, is NAGVMQNPRHLVRRRGQEARLRCSPMKGHSHVYWYRQLPEEGLKFMVYLQKENIIDESGMPKERFSAEFPKEGPSILRIQQVVRGDSAAYFCASSRTSGGPDTGELFFGEGSRLTVL.

CDR3 amino acids: CASSQVGVENSPLHF. CDR3 DNA sequence: TGTGCCAGCAGCCAAGTCGGGGTCGAGAATTCACCCCTCCACTTT. The chain recombines TRBV14 with TRBJ1-6; D call uncertain. CDR3 size: 15 residues. In germline, CDR1 is SGHDN, CDR2 FVKESK. With 1 base removed from V and 7 bases from J, the gap between germline ends came to 11 bases.

V gene TRBV19 combines with J gene TRBJ2-5; D gene unclear. Trimming pared 5 bases from V and 1 base from J, leaving 5 bases between. The CDR3 is 12 amino acids. Germline V lookup: CDR1 LNHDA, CDR2 SQIVND (reference sequence). CDR3 amino acids: CASSAPQETQYF. In DNA, the CDR3 is TGTGCCAGTAGTGCGCCCCAAGAGACCCAGTACTTC.

The V gene is TRBV28, the J gene TRBJ2-3; no definite D call. Deletions cut 5 bases from V and 4 bases from J, with 7 bases between. The CDR3 has 12 amino acids. Looked up from germline, CDR1 is MDHEN and CDR2 is SYDVKM. CDR3 residues: CASSPPSDTQYF. The CDR3 DNA follows: TGTGCCAGCAGTCCTCCCTCAGATACGCAGTATTTT.

The V and J genes are TRBV5-1 and TRBJ1-3; no clear D gene. The CDR3 has 15 amino acids. The germline gives CDR1 SGHRS, CDR2 YFSETQ. V dropped 2 bases and J dropped 0 bases, with 9 bases sitting between them. The CDR3 nucleotides read TGCGCCAGCAGCTTTTTAGGAACCTCTGGAAACACCATATATTTT. Translated: CASSFLGTSGNTIYF.

The chain is built from TRBV19 and TRBJ1-2; D unresolved. The CDR3 is made up of 14 amino acids. Trimming removed 5 bases from V and 3 bases from J, with 13 bases in between. Germline loops: CDR1 LNHDA, CDR2 SQIVND (reference sequence). The CDR3 here is CASSREGRDYGYTF. CDR3 sequence (DNA): TGTGCCAGTAGTCGGGAGGGTCGAGACTATGGCTACACCTTC.

The J gene is TRBJ2-5, the V gene TRBV5-1; TRBD1 aligns across 10 bases. V gave up 4 bases and J gave up 5 bases; unmatched junction bases: 2. The germline V gene encodes CDR1 SGHRS and CDR2 YFSETQ. This CDR3 contains 13 residues. The CDR3 nucleotides read TGCGCCAGCAGCCCGGACAGGGGGGAGACCCAGTACTTC. It specifies CASSPDRGETQYF. Full variable domain (outside the CDR3, taken from reference TRBV5-1 and TRBJ2-5): KAGVTQTPRYLIKTRGQQVTLSCSPISGHRSVSWYQQTPGQGLQFLFEYFSETQRNKGNFPGRFSGRQFSNSRSEMNVSTLELGDSALYLCASSPDRGETQYFGPGTRLLVL.

V usage is TRBV5-1 and J usage is TRBJ1-1; weak D call: TRBD1 (6 bases). The CDR3 has 15 amino acids. Germline V gene data show CDR1 as SGHRS and CDR2 as YFSETQ. V lost 4 bases and J lost 1, with 14 bases in between. The CDR3 spells CASSTGGGWNTEAFF. CDR3 DNA: TGCGCCAGCAGCACCGGAGGGGGGTGGAACACTGAAGCTTTCTTT.

The chain links TRBV6-5 to TRBJ1-2; D is unresolved. V dropped 6 bases and J dropped 3 bases, with 17 bases sitting between them. This CDR3 has 15 amino acids. The germline V gene has CDR1 MNHEY and CDR2 SVGAGI. DNA of the CDR3: TGTGCCAGCAGACACACAGCAGATCTCGACTATGGCTACACCTTC. It specifies CASRHTADLDYGYTF.

The chain combines TRBV5-4 with TRBJ2-6; TRBD1 or TRBD2 may be the D gene (5 bases each). Germline CDR1 and CDR2: SGHNT and YYREEE (reference sequence). Trimming cost V 2 bases and J 4 bases, with 10 bases left between them. CDR3 length: 15 residues. The CDR3 sequence: CASSFPEGGANVLTF. CDR3 coding DNA: TGTGCCAGCAGCTTCCCCGAGGGGGGGGCCAACGTCCTGACTTTC.

Note on this clone: At one of its ends the junction is not consistent with the germline gene, which may arise from a read error. The chain carries TRBV6-4 and TRBJ2-7; D not resolved. The germline gives CDR1 MRHNA, CDR2 SNTAGT. This CDR3 has 8 residues. CDR3 in DNA: TGTGCCAGGGCCCGGTTGCGCTTC. This gives the protein CARARLRF.

The rearrangement links TRBV11-2 to TRBJ2-7; 10 bases fit TRBD2. The CDR3 is 14 amino acids. Germline values: CDR1 SGHAT, CDR2 FQNNGV. V shed 8 bases, J shed 4 bases, and the junction held 8 bases outside the gene matches. The CDR3 bases are TGTGCCAGCGCACGGACTAGCGGTTCTTACGAGCAGTACTTC. It translates to CASARTSGSYEQYF.

This chain connects TRBV11-3 to TRBJ2-1; D remains ambiguous. CDR3 length: 13 amino acids. The V and J ends lost 0 bases and 7 bases respectively, with 7 bases between them. The germline CDR1 and CDR2 sequences are SGHNT and YENEEA. CDR3 sequence (DNA): TGTGCCAGCAGCTTAGAAGTGGGGAATGAGCAGTTCTTC. This codes for CASSLEVGNEQFF.

This chain uses TRBV30 with TRBJ1-1, with D possibly being TRBD1 (6 bases). CDR3 length: 12 residues. Germline lookup yields CDR1 GTSNPN and CDR2 SVGIG (reference sequence). The V end lost 7 bases, the J end lost 0 bases, and 9 bases lay between the germline ends. CDR3 region: CASQGLNTEAFF. The CDR3 DNA follows: TGTGCCTCCCAGGGGTTGAACACTGAAGCTTTCTTT.

This clone was seen once. V usage is TRBV18 and J usage is TRBJ1-5; D unresolved. Deletions cut 4 bases from V and 9 bases from J, with 13 bases between. The CDR3 extends over 13 amino acids. CDR1 KGHSH and CDR2 LQKENI come from the germline V gene. CDR3 DNA: TGTGCCAGCTCACTAGCGGAGCCGGGGCCCCAGCATTTT. It yields the protein CASSLAEPGPQHF.

The V call is TRBV5-1, the J call TRBJ2-7; the D call may be TRBD1 or TRBD2 (6 bases each). Trimming removed 5 bases from V and 3 bases from J, with 18 bases in between. The CDR3 runs to 15 residues. Germline CDR1 is SGHRS and CDR2 is YFSETQ. This CDR3 reads CASSSDGGLDYEQYF. CDR3 sequence (DNA): TGCGCCAGCAGTTCTGATGGGGGGCTCGACTACGAGCAGTACTTC.

The V and J genes are TRBV5-1 and TRBJ2-7; 8 positions match TRBD1. The V segment lost 3 bases and the J segment 6 bases; nucleotides outside the gene matches: 11. Germline V gene data show CDR1 as SGHRS and CDR2 as YFSETQ. The CDR3 is 15 amino acids. The CDR3 loop reads CASSSTPGQGSEQYF. CDR3 nucleotide sequence: TGCGCCAGCAGCTCGACACCCGGACAGGGAAGCGAGCAGTACTTC. The full variable domain, its missing parts supplied by reference TRBV5-1 and TRBJ2-7, is KAGVTQTPRYLIKTRGQQVTLSCSPISGHRSVSWYQQTPGQGLQFLFEYFSETQRNKGNFPGRFSGRQFSNSRSEMNVSTLELGDSALYLCASSSTPGQGSEQYFGPGTRLTVT.

This clone was found a few times. The chain recombines TRBV30 with TRBJ1-1, with D hard to call. Germline CDR1 and CDR2: GTSNPN and SVGIG (reference sequence). The CDR3 has 11 residues. Trimming left V 3 bases short and J 1 base short, with 3 bases between. The CDR3 region has the DNA TGTGCCTGGAGAGCGAACACTGAAGCTTTCTTT. Its protein product is CAWRANTEAFF.

V gene TRBV5-1 combines with J gene TRBJ2-1; D ambiguous. V was shortened by 2 bases and J by 0 bases, with 12 bases between the two germline ends. Per germline, CDR1 SGHRS and CDR2 YFSETQ. The CDR3 is 16 residues long. The CDR3 nucleotides read TGCGCCAGCAGCTTAGGGCGCCCCTCCTCCTACAATGAGCAGTTCTTC. This sequence encodes CASSLGRPSSYNEQFF.

V gene TRBV19 combines with J gene TRBJ2-1; 8 bases agree with TRBD2. V trimming: 0 bases; J trimming: 8 bases; junction bases outside the gene matches: 9. The CDR3 contains 16 residues. From germline, CDR1 is LNHDA and CDR2 SQIVND (reference sequence). The CDR3 coding sequence is TGTGCCAGTAGTATAGATCGGAGCGGGGGAGGGGATGAGCAGTTCTTC. Translated, it gives CASSIDRSGGGDEQFF. Drawing the rest from reference TRBV19 and TRBJ2-1, the complete variable domain is DGGITQSPKYLFRKEGQNVTLSCEQNLNHDAMYWYRQDPGQGLRLIYYSQIVNDFQKGDIAEGYSVSREKKESFPLTVTSAQKNPTAFYLCASSIDRSGGGDEQFFGPGTRLTVL.

The chain has TRBV29-1 and TRBJ1-4; D is uncertain. Per germline, CDR1 SQVTM and CDR2 ANQGSEA. The CDR3 spans 14 residues. V lost 7 bases and J 7 bases, leaving 19 bases between the germline ends. CDR3 residues: CSAPRVGIREKLFF. In nucleotides, the CDR3 is TGCAGCGCCCCCCGGGTTGGCATCCGTGAAAAACTGTTTTTT.

The chain carries TRBV5-1 and TRBJ1-4; D call uncertain. CDR3 length: 14 residues. The germline gives CDR1 SGHRS, CDR2 YFSETQ. The V and J ends lost 3 bases and 7 bases respectively, with 13 bases between them. CDR3 sequence (DNA): TGCGCCAGCAGCTCGGACGGGTTTTTTGAAAAACTGTTTTTT. Its protein product is CASSSDGFFEKLFF.